A selection of T cell receptor beta chains follows, all from one sample in a study of blood T cells in healthy people across ages. TCRdb independently ran MiXCR on the 5' RACE reads; one entry per CDR3 protein. This sample has about 1.6 million distinct CDR3 sequences, with roughly 32% found just once. Material for sequencing was blood. The receptors here all came from a woman aged 25 to 39 in good health. Each CDR3 is given with its conserved first and last residue. D genes are given only for firm matches. Size values are once, few and many counts, or a class for expanded clones, and some rows have none.

D	V	J	size	CDR3	DNA
.	TRBV20-1	TRBJ2-3	.	CSATSGAVGRLGDTQYF	TGCAGTGCAACCTCGGGAGCGGTGGGAAGGTTGGGGGATACGCAGTATTTT
.	TRBV4-1	TRBJ2-7	.	CASSQEAAGLQRTQYF	TGCGCCAGCAGCCAAGAAGCGGCGGGACTCCAAAGGACGCAGTACTTC
.	TRBV21-1	TRBJ2-1	.	CASLRALIKWNERFF	TGTGCCAGTCTCAGGGCCCTAATTAAGTGGAATGAGCGGTTCTTC
.	TRBV7-8	TRBJ2-5	few	CASSTRIETQYF	TGTGCCAGCAGCACCCGAATAGAGACCCAGTACTTC
.	TRBV6-1	TRBJ2-7	.	CASSERDGLRLYF	TGTGCCAGCAGTGAAAGGGACGGTCTACGATTGTACTTC
TRBD1	TRBV7-2	TRBJ2-6	.	CASSFRDRGHGANVLTF	TGTGCCAGCAGCTTCCGGGACAGGGGGCATGGGGCCAACGTCCTGACTTTC
TRBD2	TRBV5-1	TRBJ2-3	few	CASSLDGGGAGDTQYF	TGCGCCAGCAGCTTGGATGGCGGGGGGGCCGGAGATACGCAGTATTTT
.	TRBV7-8	TRBJ2-5	few	CASSLELDFRGFKAQETQYF	TGTGCCAGCAGCTTAGAATTGGACTTTCGGGGATTCAAAGCTCAAGAGACCCAGTACTTC
.	TRBV11-2	TRBJ2-5	.	CASSPWGMGETQYF	TGTGCCAGCAGCCCCTGGGGGATGGGAGAGACCCAGTACTTC
.	TRBV2	TRBJ2-7	once	CASNQNAWYEQYF	TGTGCCAGTAATCAGAACGCATGGTACGAGCAGTACTTC
.	TRBV5-1	TRBJ1-6	.	CASSQGSHQDSPLHF	TGCGCCAGCAGTCAAGGGAGTCATCAGGATTCACCCCTCCACTTT
.	TRBV12-3/TRBV12-4	TRBJ2-6	.	CASTLGRNSGANVLTF	TGTGCCAGCACCCTCGGACGGAACTCTGGGGCCAACGTCCTGACTTTC
TRBD1	TRBV20-1	TRBJ2-1	many	CSAPTGTVLYNEQFF	TGCAGTGCTCCAACCGGGACAGTTCTCTACAATGAGCAGTTCTTC
.	TRBV28	TRBJ1-2	many	CASSDGANYGYTF	TGTGCCAGCAGTGACGGAGCCAACTATGGCTACACCTTC
TRBD2	TRBV20-1	TRBJ2-1	many	CSARGSGRSSYNEQFF	TGCAGTGCTAGAGGGAGCGGGAGGTCCTCCTACAATGAGCAGTTCTTC
.	TRBV25-1	TRBJ2-5	.	CASSDRVTVKETQYF	TGTGCCAGCAGTGACAGGGTCACGGTGAAAGAGACCCAGTACTTC
TRBD2	TRBV11-2	TRBJ2-1	few	CASSSRGLAGGYNEQFF	TGTGCCAGCAGCTCTAGGGGTCTAGCGGGGGGCTACAATGAGCAGTTCTTC
TRBD2	TRBV2	TRBJ2-5	few	CASSERTSGGETQYF	TGTGCCAGCAGTGAACGGACTAGCGGGGGGGAGACCCAGTACTTC
.	TRBV20-1	TRBJ2-5	once	CSASPGLTGIKYF	TGCAGTGCTAGTCCCGGACTAACGGGAATCAAGTACTTC
.	TRBV9	TRBJ1-2	.	CASSALPRDGYTF	TGTGCCAGCAGCGCCCTACCTCGGGATGGCTACACCTTC
.	TRBV12-3/TRBV12-4	TRBJ1-2	few	CASSSRGGGSGGYTF	TGTGCCAGCAGCTCCCGGGGGGGCGGATCGGGTGGCTACACCTTC
.	TRBV5-1	TRBJ1-2	.	CASSLSQGEGYTF	TGCGCCAGCAGCTTGTCGCAGGGAGAAGGCTACACCTTC
.	TRBV7-2	TRBJ2-5	.	CASSPRWGGRVTQYF	TGTGCCAGCAGCCCCCGGTGGGGGGGCCGGGTGACCCAGTACTTC
TRBD2	TRBV7-3	TRBJ2-1	few	CASSSYSGGRYNEQFF	TGTGCCAGCAGCTCCTATAGCGGGGGCCGATACAATGAGCAGTTCTTC
TRBD1	TRBV6-5	TRBJ2-2	.	CASSYSKTPRQGENTGELFF	TGTGCCAGCAGTTACTCGAAGACCCCACGACAGGGGGAGAACACCGGGGAGCTGTTTTTT
TRBD2	TRBV18	TRBJ2-3	.	CASSPQRGAGTDTQYF	TGTGCCAGCTCACCACAGCGGGGGGCCGGCACAGATACGCAGTATTTT
.	TRBV27	TRBJ2-5	.	CASSPRSAWQETQYF	TGTGCCAGCAGTCCCCGATCCGCGTGGCAAGAGACCCAGTACTTC
.	TRBV28	TRBJ2-3	.	CASRHRTGTDTQYF	TGTGCCAGCAGGCATCGGACTGGCACAGATACGCAGTATTTT
.	TRBV7-3	TRBJ1-1	.	CASSLISGNIPNTEAFF	TGTGCCAGCAGCTTAATATCGGGGAATATCCCGAACACTGAAGCTTTCTTT
TRBD2	TRBV20-1	TRBJ2-1	few	CSACIAGGLGGQFF	TGCAGTGCTTGTATAGCGGGGGGTTTGGGTGGGCAGTTCTTC
.	TRBV2	TRBJ2-1	.	CASSIARSSYNEQFF	TGTGCCAGCAGTATAGCGAGAAGCTCCTACAATGAGCAGTTCTTC
TRBD2	TRBV7-3	TRBJ2-1	.	CASSLTSSGGARNEQFF	TGTGCCAGCAGCTTAACGAGTAGCGGGGGGGCTCGTAATGAGCAGTTCTTC
TRBD1	TRBV29-1	TRBJ2-3	.	CSVEWNRGTDTQYF	TGCAGCGTTGAATGGAACAGGGGGACAGATACGCAGTATTTT
TRBD2	TRBV29-1	TRBJ2-5	few	CSVEAVDSGSLETQYF	TGCAGCGTTGAAGCCGTCGATAGCGGGAGCCTAGAGACCCAGTACTTC
TRBD1	TRBV29-1	TRBJ1-1	few	CSVDVTGVRAEAFF	TGCAGCGTTGATGTAACAGGGGTTCGGGCTGAAGCTTTCTTT
.	TRBV10-1	TRBJ2-1	.	CASAPGAKNEQFF	TGCGCCAGCGCCCCTGGCGCTAAAAATGAGCAGTTCTTC
.	TRBV11-2	TRBJ1-6	few	CASSLINSNSPLHF	TGTGCCAGCAGCTTAATCAATTCTAATTCACCCCTCCACTTT